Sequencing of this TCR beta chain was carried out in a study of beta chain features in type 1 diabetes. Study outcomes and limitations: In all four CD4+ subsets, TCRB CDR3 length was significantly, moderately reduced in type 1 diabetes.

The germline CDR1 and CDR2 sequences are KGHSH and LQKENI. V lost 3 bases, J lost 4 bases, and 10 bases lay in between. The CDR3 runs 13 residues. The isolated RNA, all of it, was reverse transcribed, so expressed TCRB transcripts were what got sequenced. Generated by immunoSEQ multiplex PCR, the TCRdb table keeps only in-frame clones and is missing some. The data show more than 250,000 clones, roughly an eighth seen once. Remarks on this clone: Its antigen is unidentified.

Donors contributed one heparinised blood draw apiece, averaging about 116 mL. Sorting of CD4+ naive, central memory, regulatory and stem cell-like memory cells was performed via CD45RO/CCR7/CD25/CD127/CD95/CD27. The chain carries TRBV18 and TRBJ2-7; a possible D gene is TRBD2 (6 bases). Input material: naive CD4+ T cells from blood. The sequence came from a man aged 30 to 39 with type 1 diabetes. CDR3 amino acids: CASSPAREYEQYF. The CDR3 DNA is TGTGCCAGCTCACCCGCACGGGAGTACGAGCAGTACTTC.